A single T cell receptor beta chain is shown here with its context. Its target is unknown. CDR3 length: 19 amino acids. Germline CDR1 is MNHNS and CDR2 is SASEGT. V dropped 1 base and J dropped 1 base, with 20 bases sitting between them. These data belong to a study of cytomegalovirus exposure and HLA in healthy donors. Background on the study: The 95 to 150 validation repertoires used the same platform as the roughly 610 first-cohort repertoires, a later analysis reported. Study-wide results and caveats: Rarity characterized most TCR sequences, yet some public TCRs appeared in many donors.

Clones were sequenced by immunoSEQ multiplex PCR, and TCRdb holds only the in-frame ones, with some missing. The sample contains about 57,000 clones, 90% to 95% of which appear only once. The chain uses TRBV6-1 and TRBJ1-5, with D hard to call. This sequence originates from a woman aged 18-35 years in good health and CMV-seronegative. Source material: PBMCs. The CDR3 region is CASSEGPVWAPGSNQPQHF. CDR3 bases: TGTGCCAGCAGTGAAGGACCCGTGTGGGCTCCGGGGAGCAATCAGCCCCAGCATTTT.